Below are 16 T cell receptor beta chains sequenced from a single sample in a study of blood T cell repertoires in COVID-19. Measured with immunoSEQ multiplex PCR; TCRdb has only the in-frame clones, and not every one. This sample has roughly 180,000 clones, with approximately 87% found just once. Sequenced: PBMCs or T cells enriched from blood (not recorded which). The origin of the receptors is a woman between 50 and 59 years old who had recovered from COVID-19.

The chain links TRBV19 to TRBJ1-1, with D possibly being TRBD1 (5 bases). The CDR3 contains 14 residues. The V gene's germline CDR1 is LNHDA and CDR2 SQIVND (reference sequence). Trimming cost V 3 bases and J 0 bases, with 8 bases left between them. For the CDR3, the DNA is TGTGCCAGTAGTATGGACAATCTGAACACTGAAGCTTTCTTT. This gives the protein CASSMDNLNTEAFF.

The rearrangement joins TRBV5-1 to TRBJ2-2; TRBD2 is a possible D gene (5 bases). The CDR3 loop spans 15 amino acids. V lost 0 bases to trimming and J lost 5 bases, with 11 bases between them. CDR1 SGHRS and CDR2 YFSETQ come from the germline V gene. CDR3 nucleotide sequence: TGCGCCAGCAGCTTGGCGACTATTCAAACCGGGGAGCTGTTTTTT. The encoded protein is CASSLATIQTGELFF.

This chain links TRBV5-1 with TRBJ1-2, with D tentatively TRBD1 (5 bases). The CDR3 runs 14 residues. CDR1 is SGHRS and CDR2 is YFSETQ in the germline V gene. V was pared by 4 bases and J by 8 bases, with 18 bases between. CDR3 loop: CASSPPDRRGGYTF. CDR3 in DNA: TGCGCCAGCAGCCCCCCGGACCGAAGGGGAGGCTACACCTTC.

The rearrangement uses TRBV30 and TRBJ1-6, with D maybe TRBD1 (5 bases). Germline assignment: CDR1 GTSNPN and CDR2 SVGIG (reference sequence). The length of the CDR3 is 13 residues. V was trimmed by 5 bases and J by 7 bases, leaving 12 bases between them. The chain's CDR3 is CAWVGQPNSPLHF. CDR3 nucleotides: TGTGCCTGGGTGGGGCAGCCGAATTCACCCCTCCACTTT.

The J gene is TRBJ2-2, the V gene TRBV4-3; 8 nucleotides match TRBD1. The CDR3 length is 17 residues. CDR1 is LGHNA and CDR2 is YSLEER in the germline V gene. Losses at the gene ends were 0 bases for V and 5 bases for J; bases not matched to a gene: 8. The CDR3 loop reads CASSQEGQVFETGELFF. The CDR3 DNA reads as TGCGCCAGCAGCCAAGAGGGACAGGTGTTTGAGACCGGGGAGCTGTTTTTT.

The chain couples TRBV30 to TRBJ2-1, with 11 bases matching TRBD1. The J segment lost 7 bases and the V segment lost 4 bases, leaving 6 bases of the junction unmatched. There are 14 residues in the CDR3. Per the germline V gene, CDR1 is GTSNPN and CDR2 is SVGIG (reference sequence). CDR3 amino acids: CAWTKGQGVNEQFF. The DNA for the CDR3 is TGTGCCTGGACGAAGGGACAGGGGGTTAATGAGCAGTTCTTC. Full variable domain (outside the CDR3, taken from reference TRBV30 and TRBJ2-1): SQTIHQWPATLVQPVGSPLSLECTVEGTSNPNLYWYRQAAGRGLQLLFYSVGIGQISSEVPQNLSASRPQDRQFILSSKKLLLSDSGFYLCAWTKGQGVNEQFFGPGTRLTVL.

DNA for the CDR3: TGTGCCAGCAGTCCGCCCGGTAGCGGGGGGACAGATACGCAGTATTTT. Protein sequence: CASSPPGSGGTDTQYF. The rearrangement uses TRBV28 and TRBJ2-3, with 10 bases matching TRBD2. Trimming removed 5 bases from V and 3 bases from J; junction bases left unmatched: 8. CDR3 size: 16 residues. In germline, CDR1 is MDHEN, CDR2 SYDVKM.

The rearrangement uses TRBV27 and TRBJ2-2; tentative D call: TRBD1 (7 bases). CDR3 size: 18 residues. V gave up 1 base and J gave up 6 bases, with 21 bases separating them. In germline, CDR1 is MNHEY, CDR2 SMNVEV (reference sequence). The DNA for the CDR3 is TGTGCCAGCAGTTTATTGGTTTTTAGGGGGCGGGGAGCCGGGGAGCTGTTTTTT. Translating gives CASSLLVFRGRGAGELFF.

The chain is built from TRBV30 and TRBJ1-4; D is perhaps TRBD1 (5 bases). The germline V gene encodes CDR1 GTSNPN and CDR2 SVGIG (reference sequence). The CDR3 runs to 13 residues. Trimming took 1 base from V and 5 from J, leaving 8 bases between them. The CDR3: CAWSAGWNEKLFF. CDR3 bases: TGTGCCTGGAGTGCAGGGTGGAATGAAAAACTGTTTTTT.

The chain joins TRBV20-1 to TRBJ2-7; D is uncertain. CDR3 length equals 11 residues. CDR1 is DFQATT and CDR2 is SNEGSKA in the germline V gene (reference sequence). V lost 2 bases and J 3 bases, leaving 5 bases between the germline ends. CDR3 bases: TGCAGTGCTAGATTCCGCTACGAGCAGTACGTC. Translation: CSARFRYEQYV.

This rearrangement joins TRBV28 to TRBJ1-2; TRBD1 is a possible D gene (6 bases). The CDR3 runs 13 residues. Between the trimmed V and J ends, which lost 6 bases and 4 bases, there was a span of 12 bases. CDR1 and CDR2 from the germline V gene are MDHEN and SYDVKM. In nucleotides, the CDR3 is TGTGCCAGCAGCAAAGACAGGCGCTATGGCTACACCTTC. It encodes CASSKDRRYGYTF.

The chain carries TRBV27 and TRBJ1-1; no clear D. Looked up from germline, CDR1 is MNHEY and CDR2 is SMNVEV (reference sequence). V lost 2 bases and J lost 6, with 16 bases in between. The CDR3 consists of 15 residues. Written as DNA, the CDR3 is TGTGCCAGCAGTTTACAGCACGGGGTTGGAGCTGAAGCTTTCTTT. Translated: CASSLQHGVGAEAFF.

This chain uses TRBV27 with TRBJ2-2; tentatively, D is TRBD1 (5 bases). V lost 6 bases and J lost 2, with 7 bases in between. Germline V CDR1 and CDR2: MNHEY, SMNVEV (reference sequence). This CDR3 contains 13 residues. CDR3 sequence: CASRTVNTGELFF. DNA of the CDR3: TGTGCCAGCAGGACAGTTAACACCGGGGAGCTGTTTTTT.

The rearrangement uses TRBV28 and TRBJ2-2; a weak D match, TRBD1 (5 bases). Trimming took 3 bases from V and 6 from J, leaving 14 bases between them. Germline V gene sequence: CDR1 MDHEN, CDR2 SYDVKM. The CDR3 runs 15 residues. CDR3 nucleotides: TGTGCCAGCAGTTTCGTTTGGGGCAGGGCCGGGGAGCTGTTTTTT. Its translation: CASSFVWGRAGELFF.

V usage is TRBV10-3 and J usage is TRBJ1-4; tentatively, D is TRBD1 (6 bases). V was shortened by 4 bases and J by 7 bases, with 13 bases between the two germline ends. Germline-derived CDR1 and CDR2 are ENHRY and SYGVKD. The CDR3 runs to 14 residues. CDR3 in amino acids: CAISAQGAGEKLFF. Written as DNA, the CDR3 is TGTGCCATCAGTGCACAGGGTGCCGGTGAAAAACTGTTTTTT.

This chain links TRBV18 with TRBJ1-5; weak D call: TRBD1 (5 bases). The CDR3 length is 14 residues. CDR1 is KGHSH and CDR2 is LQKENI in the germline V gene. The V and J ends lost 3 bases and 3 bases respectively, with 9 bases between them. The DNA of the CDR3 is TGTGCCAGCTCACCTCAGGGTAACAATCAGCCCCAGCATTTT. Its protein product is CASSPQGNNQPQHF.